This T cell receptor (beta chain) was identified during a study of regulatory dendritic cells for organ transplantation. Naive CD45RA+ and memory CD45RO+ CD4+ or CD8+ T cells were FACS-sorted. Data came from immunoSEQ multiplex PCR; TCRdb stores just in-frame clones and leaves some out. The repertoire holds fewer than 50,000 clones, with about nine tenths as singletons. About this clone: Its antigen is currently unknown.

CDR1 is LGHNA, CDR2 YNFKEQ, per germline. Trimming stripped 0 bases from V and 3 bases from J, with 6 bases between. The CDR3 runs 13 residues. Regarding the study as a whole: Mature dendritic cells appeared to drive more memory CD8+ clonal expansion than regulatory ones. Memory CD8+ T cells were the most oligoclonal; naive cells were highly diverse.

The chain is built from TRBV4-2 and TRBJ2-7; TRBD2 might be the D (6 bases). Material: naive CD8+ T cells from blood. Subset here: CD45RA+ naive T cells. The source is a human donor in good health. CDR3 in amino acids: CASSQERGYEQYF. In nucleotides, the CDR3 is TGTGCCAGCAGCCAAGAGCGGGGCTACGAGCAGTACTTC.